The entry that follows covers one TCR beta chain sequence. No antigen is known for it. The sample is drawn from a study of T-cell reconstitution after alpha-beta-depleted transplantation in children. TCRbeta library construction was performed incorporating unique molecular identifiers. Using its own MiXCR run on the PCR reads, TCRdb lists one record per CDR3 protein. The sample yields 530,000 or so distinct CDR3 sequences, about a quarter seen once. Per germline, CDR1 SGDLS and CDR2 YYNGEE. The V end was cut by 0 bases, the J end by 2 bases, with 9 bases between. The CDR3 totals 14 residues. Study-wide points: It was surviving recipient T cells and thymic progenitors that gave some patients high TCRbeta diversity at day 60. Several hundred rapidly expanded clones from non-depleted graft cells reportedly supplied alpha-beta T cells about two months post-transplant. Newly produced T cells mostly accounted for T-cell counts and diversity one year post-transplant.

The sample was PBMCs, taken before TCRalphabeta/CD19-depleted stem cell transplant. V usage is TRBV9 and J usage is TRBJ2-7; D is tentatively TRBD1 or TRBD2 (6 bases each). The clonotype originates from a boy under two years old with Wiskott-Aldrich syndrome, due to receive a stem cell transplant. The CDR3 region is CASSVGRDTYEQYF. The CDR3 DNA reads TGTGCCAGCAGCGTAGGGCGGGACACCTACGAGCAGTACTTC.